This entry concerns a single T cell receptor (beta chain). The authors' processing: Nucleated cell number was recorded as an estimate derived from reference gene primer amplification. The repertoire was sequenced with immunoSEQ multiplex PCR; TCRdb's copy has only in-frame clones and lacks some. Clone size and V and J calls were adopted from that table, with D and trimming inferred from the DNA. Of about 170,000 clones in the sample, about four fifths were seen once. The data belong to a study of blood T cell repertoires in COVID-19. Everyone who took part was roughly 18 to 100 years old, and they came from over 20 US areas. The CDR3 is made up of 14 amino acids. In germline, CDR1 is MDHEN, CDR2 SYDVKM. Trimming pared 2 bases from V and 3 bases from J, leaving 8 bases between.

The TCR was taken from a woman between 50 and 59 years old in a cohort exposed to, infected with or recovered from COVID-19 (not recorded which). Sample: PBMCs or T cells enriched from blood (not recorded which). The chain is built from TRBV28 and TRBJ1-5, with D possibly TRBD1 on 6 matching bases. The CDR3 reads CASSLRQVNQPQHF. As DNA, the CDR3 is TGTGCCAGCAGTTTACGACAGGTCAATCAGCCCCAGCATTTT.